These T cell receptor beta chains were read from a single sample in a study of tumor-infiltrating lymphocytes in oesophageal squamous cell carcinoma. TCRdb reprocessed the PCR reads via MiXCR and lists one record per CDR3 protein. The table has about 20,000 distinct CDR3 sequences, 35% to 45% seen once; the top ten hold approximately 19%. The sequenced sample consisted of esophageal tumor tissue. These receptors all stem from a male donor with esophageal squamous cell carcinoma. Each CDR3 is given with its conserved first and last residue. A D gene is named only where the DNA matches it firmly. Size is omitted from some rows. Given values are once, few, many or a class for expanded clones.

DNA | CDR3 | J | V | D | size
TGTGCCAGTACCACAACTACAGGGGTGGAAGAGACCCAGTACTTC | CASTTTTGVEETQYF | TRBJ2-5 | TRBV19 | TRBD1 | many
TGTGCCAGTACCTCCGACGGGCAGGGTTACTATGGCTACACCTTC | CASTSDGQGYYGYTF | TRBJ1-2 | TRBV19 | . | few
TGTGCCAGCAGCTTTAACGGGAAACTTTTGGAGACCCAGTACTTC | CASSFNGKLLETQYF | TRBJ2-5 | TRBV5-6 | . | many
TGCAGTGCGCCAAAGCCGGGACTCAACTACGAGCAGTACTTC | CSAPKPGLNYEQYF | TRBJ2-7 | TRBV20-1 | . | .
TGTGCCAGCAGCTTAAACTGGGGACAGGGAAACGAGCAGTACTTC | CASSLNWGQGNEQYF | TRBJ2-7 | TRBV7-3 | TRBD1 | many
TGCGCCAGCAGCTTGCGGGGGACACTAAGCACAGATACGCAGTATTTT | CASSLRGTLSTDTQYF | TRBJ2-3 | TRBV5-1 | . | many
TGTGCCAGCAGCCCACAGGGACGCGGCTACACCTTC | CASSPQGRGYTF | TRBJ1-2 | TRBV11-2 | . | medium-sized
TGTGCCAGCAGTGCTACTAGCGGGTCCAGTGCGCAGTTCTTC | CASSATSGSSAQFF | TRBJ2-1 | TRBV6-8 | TRBD2 | .
TGTGCCACCAGTGACTCCAAGACACTTAACACTGAAGCTTTCTTT | CATSDSKTLNTEAFF | TRBJ1-1 | TRBV24-1 | . | .
TGTGCCAGCAGCTTAGCAGGGGGCGGGGAGAAAAACATTCAGTACTTC | CASSLAGGGEKNIQYF | TRBJ2-4 | TRBV7-2 | . | .